The present T cell receptor (beta chain) was sequenced within a study of blood T cell repertoires in COVID-19. Study-level background: The study drew acute and convalescent COVID-19 samples from the United States, Italy and Spain. In each case, the material was cDNA or gDNA derived from T cells, B-cell-depleted T cells, or PBMCs.

Original processing notes: Reference gene primer amplification yielded estimated nucleated cell counts. The table came from immunoSEQ multiplex PCR; TCRdb's copy has only in-frame clones and leaves some out. The V and J calls and clone size are taken from that table; D and trimming were inferred from the DNA. The sample yields approximately 130,000 clones, roughly 81% seen once. CDR1 and CDR2 (germline): MRHNA, SNTAGT. The CDR3 totals 14 residues. Trimming took 2 bases from V and 2 from J, leaving 9 bases between them. The rearrangement uses TRBV6-4 and TRBJ1-2; D call uncertain. The sample taken for sequencing was peripheral blood. The TCR originated in a human donor in a cohort sampled during active COVID-19. In nucleotides, the CDR3 is TGTGCCAGCAGTGACGACGGGTCCAACTATGGCTACACCTTC. Its protein product is CASSDDGSNYGYTF.